These 23 T cell receptor beta chains were sequenced from one sample in a study of Ad26.COV2.S vaccination and SARS-CoV-2 variants. Repertoires were generated with immunoSEQ multiplex PCR, while TCRdb's copy carries only in-frame clones and drops some. In the table there are about 450,000 clones, nearly 90% of which are singletons. As to treatment: about 20 received Ad26.COV2.S at low or high dose, single or two shots; 5 received placebo; per-sample allocation not given. It was on day 63 after the first vaccine or placebo injection that samples were taken. The sequenced sample was peripheral blood, obtained in a trial of Ad26.COV2.S vaccine versus placebo. The origin of the receptors is a person between 18 and 59 years old who received the Ad26.COV2.S COVID-19 vaccine or a placebo.

The V gene is TRBV9, the J gene TRBJ2-2, with TRBD1 matching 10 bases. Unmatched junction bases numbered 6, after V lost 4 bases and J lost 3 bases. Germline CDR1 and CDR2: SGDLS and YYNGEE. The CDR3 consists of 16 residues. CDR3 in amino acids: CASSPRQGAHTGELFF. CDR3 nucleotide sequence: TGTGCCAGCAGCCCCAGACAGGGGGCCCACACCGGGGAGCTGTTTTTT.

The rearrangement links TRBV6-2 or TRBV6-3 to TRBJ2-1; the D is unclear. This CDR3 is 12 amino acids long. Germline V gene data show CDR1 as MNHEY and CDR2 as SVGEGT. Trimming took 6 bases from V and 10 from J, leaving 13 bases between them. The DNA for the CDR3 is TGTGCCAGCAGCACTCGCGTCCGGGAGCAGTTCTTC. The encoded protein is CASSTRVREQFF.

The J gene is TRBJ2-2, the V gene TRBV7-6; D might be TRBD2 (6 bases). This CDR3 is built from 14 residues. The V gene lost 1 base and the J gene lost 4 bases, with 7 bases spanning the gap. Per the germline V gene, CDR1 is SGHVS and CDR2 is FNYEAQ. This CDR3 reads CASSLGGGTGELFF. CDR3 sequence (DNA): TGTGCCAGCAGCTTAGGGGGAGGCACCGGGGAGCTGTTTTTT.

In DNA form, the CDR3 reads TGTGCCAGCAGCTCGAGGGGGCCAGCAGCTGAAGCTTTCTTT. This sequence encodes CASSSRGPAAEAFF. The chain links TRBV7-2 to TRBJ1-1; 7 bases are a match to TRBD1. Looked up from germline, CDR1 is SGHTA and CDR2 is FQGNSA. Losses at the gene ends were 4 bases for V and 6 bases for J; bases not matched to a gene: 8. The length of the CDR3 is 14 residues.

This chain connects TRBV28 to TRBJ2-1; D gene uncertain. The CDR3 is 13 amino acids. Germline-derived CDR1 and CDR2 are MDHEN and SYDVKM. The germline V and J ends were trimmed by 2 bases and 3 bases, with 5 bases remaining between them. CDR3 sequence: CASSLMIYNEQFF. DNA of the CDR3: TGTGCCAGCAGTTTAATGATCTACAATGAGCAGTTCTTC.

The chain carries TRBV2 and TRBJ2-2; D uncertain. Germline CDR1 is SNHLY and CDR2 is FYNNEI. Trimming removed 5 bases from V and 5 bases from J, with 12 bases in between. The CDR3 sequence is 14 residues long. The CDR3 DNA is TGTGCCAGCAGTCCAAGGCCGCTGACCGGGGAGCTGTTTTTT. This translates into CASSPRPLTGELFF.

This chain links TRBV7-3 with TRBJ2-3; tentative D call: TRBD2 (7 bases). Germline CDR1 is SGHTA and CDR2 is FQGTGA. V was cut by 5 bases and J by 4 bases, with 16 bases left in between. This CDR3 spans 15 amino acids. CDR3 DNA: TGTGCCAGCAGCCCTACTGGCGGGGGCCCAGATACGCAGTATTTT. It specifies CASSPTGGGPDTQYF. The whole variable domain, filled in from reference TRBV7-3 and TRBJ2-3, reads GAGVSQTPSNKVTEKGKYVELRCDPISGHTALYWYRQSLGQGPEFLIYFQGTGAADDSGLPNDRFFAVRPEGSVSTLKIQRTERGDSAVYLCASSPTGGGPDTQYFGPGTRLTVL.

This clone has only a few counts. The rearrangement links TRBV19 to TRBJ2-7; D ambiguous. Germline V lookup: CDR1 LNHDA, CDR2 SQIVND (reference sequence). This CDR3 is 14 amino acids long. Trimming took 4 bases from V and 0 from J, leaving 10 bases between them. DNA of the CDR3: TGTGCCAGTAGTACCTACTGGAGCTCCTACGAGCAGTACTTC. It is translated as CASSTYWSSYEQYF.

The rearrangement links TRBV2 to TRBJ2-1; TRBD2 matches 13 bases. The ends lost 6 bases at V and 4 bases at J; junction bases unmatched: 9. The CDR3 is 17 amino acids. Germline V gene sequence: CDR1 SNHLY, CDR2 FYNNEI. CDR3 loop: CASSGEGTSGTYNEQFF. The CDR3 DNA follows: TGTGCCAGCAGCGGCGAAGGGACTAGCGGGACTTACAATGAGCAGTTCTTC.

This clone appeared once. The rearrangement joins TRBV14 to TRBJ1-1; TRBD1 might be the D (5 bases). The V gene's germline CDR1 is SGHDN and CDR2 FVKESK. With 1 base removed from V and 6 bases from J, the gap between germline ends came to 9 bases. The CDR3 extends over 13 amino acids. CDR3: CASSQAGGAEAFF. The CDR3 DNA follows: TGTGCCAGCAGCCAAGCAGGAGGGGCTGAAGCTTTCTTT.

The CDR3 bases are TGCGCCAGCAGCCAAGATGGGGGGTCAACAGAAGGCGGGGAAAAACTGTTTTTT. Protein product: CASSQDGGSTEGGEKLFF. The V gene is TRBV4-3, the J gene TRBJ1-4, with a weak D call TRBD1 (5 bases). This CDR3 spans 18 amino acids. V was trimmed by 0 bases and J by 8 bases, leaving 22 bases between them. CDR1 and CDR2 from the germline V gene are LGHNA and YSLEER.

The chain has TRBV29-1 and TRBJ2-3, with TRBD2 matching over 9 bases. The J segment lost 2 bases and the V segment lost 6 bases, leaving 6 bases of the junction unmatched. Per germline, CDR1 SQVTM and CDR2 ANQGSEA. This CDR3 is built from 14 residues. CDR3 DNA: TGCAGCGTCCTAGCGGGACGGTTCACAGATACGCAGTATTTT. It specifies CSVLAGRFTDTQYF.

Written as DNA, the CDR3 is TGTGCCAGTAGTATAATGCGGACAGGGGTGAATGAGCAGTTCTTC. Translating gives CASSIMRTGVNEQFF. The genes are TRBV19 and TRBJ2-1; 9 nucleotides agree with TRBD1. CDR3 length equals 15 residues. In germline, CDR1 is LNHDA, CDR2 SQIVND (reference sequence). J lost 7 bases, V lost 2 bases, and 6 bases had no gene match.

The chain uses TRBV4-3 and TRBJ1-4; D remains ambiguous. CDR3 length equals 16 residues. Germline V lookup: CDR1 LGHNA, CDR2 YSLEER. Trimming removed 1 base from V and 0 bases from J, with 9 bases in between. The DNA of the CDR3 is TGCGCCAGCAGCCAAGGGGCCGGAGCAACTAATGAAAAACTGTTTTTT. Residues: CASSQGAGATNEKLFF.

The CDR3 spells CASSISPSTGELFF. In nucleotides, the CDR3 is TGTGCCAGCAGCATCTCCCCCAGCACCGGGGAGCTGTTTTTT. The rearrangement joins TRBV7-9 to TRBJ2-2; D unresolved. Germline CDR1 reads SEHNR; CDR2 reads FQNEAQ (reference sequence). Trimming left V 5 bases short and J 4 bases short, with 11 bases between. The CDR3 is made up of 14 amino acids.

This sequence joins TRBV6-5 and TRBJ1-6; 8 nucleotides agree with TRBD1. Germline loops: CDR1 MNHEY, CDR2 SVGAGI. Germline trimming cut 2 bases from V and 7 bases from J; bases unmatched to any gene: 4. The CDR3 loop spans 15 amino acids. The CDR3 nucleotides read TGTGCCAGCAGTTACAAGTGGGACAGGAATTCACCCCTCCACTTT. Translation: CASSYKWDRNSPLHF.

This clone has only one observation. This rearrangement joins TRBV15 to TRBJ1-5, with D hard to call. V lost 5 bases and J 7 bases, leaving 15 bases between the germline ends. This CDR3 contains 14 residues. From germline, CDR1 is LNHNV and CDR2 YYDKDF (reference sequence). In DNA form, the CDR3 reads TGTGCCACCAGCCCCTCGGGCTCTGGGCAGCCCCAGCATTTT. This codes for CATSPSGSGQPQHF.

The chain combines TRBV23-1 with TRBJ2-7, with 7 bases matching TRBD1. TRBV23-1 qualifies as an ORF whose function is uncertain. Trimming at V came to 0 bases and at J to 9 bases, leaving 20 bases not matched to a gene. This CDR3 has 18 amino acids. The CDR3 nucleotides are TGCGCCAGCAGTCAATCAGAAGGACGGGACAGCCCCAAACAGGGGCAGTACGTC. Protein: CASSQSEGRDSPKQGQYV.

This CDR3 is CASSDQQYF. The CDR3 nucleotides are TGTGCCAGCAGTGACCAGCAGTATTTT. This chain joins TRBV12-3 or TRBV12-4 and TRBJ2-3; D is unresolved. The V gene lost 5 bases and the J gene lost 11 bases, with 5 bases spanning the gap. This CDR3 comprises 9 residues.

The chain joins TRBV7-2 to TRBJ2-7; D is unresolved. CDR1 and CDR2 (germline): SGHTA, FQGNSA. The CDR3 covers 13 residues. Trimming took 4 bases from V and 3 from J, leaving 10 bases between them. CDR3 protein: CASSSEINYEQYV. CDR3 DNA sequence: TGTGCCAGCAGCTCAGAAATTAACTACGAGCAGTACGTC.

The genes are TRBV28 and TRBJ1-1; tentative D call: TRBD1 (5 bases). The CDR3 is made up of 15 amino acids. CDR1 is MDHEN, CDR2 SYDVKM, per germline. Trimming cost V 6 bases and J 0 bases, with 14 bases left between them. DNA of the CDR3: TGTGCCAGCAGGGGGGTATGGAGGGTGAACACTGAAGCTTTCTTT. This translates into CASRGVWRVNTEAFF.

The chain employs TRBV7-9 and TRBJ2-2; 8 bases align to TRBD2. Germline CDR1 is SEHNR and CDR2 is FQNEAQ (reference sequence). CDR3 length equals 15 residues. The V and J ends lost 4 bases and 6 bases, in that order; junction bases with no gene match: 7. The CDR3 DNA follows: TGTGCCAGCAGCTCTAGGACTAGCTTCGCCGGGGAGCTGTTTTTT. Encoded protein: CASSSRTSFAGELFF.

Written as DNA, the CDR3 is TGTGCCAGCATTTTTAGCGGGTTCTCTTCCGGTGAGCAGTTCTTC. As protein: CASIFSGFSSGEQFF. The chain employs TRBV6-5 and TRBJ2-1; 7 nucleotides agree with TRBD2. V lost 7 bases and J lost 9; bases outside the gene matches: 15. CDR1 and CDR2 (germline): MNHEY, SVGAGI. This CDR3 region has 15 residues.